This T cell receptor (beta chain) is from a study of T-cell reconstitution after alpha-beta-depleted transplantation in children. The CDR3 length is 13 residues. Trimming cost V 2 bases and J 8 bases, with 10 bases left between them. Unique molecular identifiers tagged the TCRbeta library. TCRdb re-derived calls from the PCR reads in MiXCR, one entry per CDR3 protein. Of roughly 500,000 distinct CDR3 sequences in the sample, about 18% are singletons; the top ten hold 3.3%. The V and J genes are TRBV12-3 or TRBV12-4 and TRBJ2-1; no clear D. Sequenced here: PBMCs from the stem cell graft donor, sampled from the stem cell graft. This TCR came from a human donor who donated a stem cell graft to a child with acute lymphoblastic leukemia. CDR3 loop: CASSLYTAYEQFF. The CDR3 coding sequence is TGTGCCAGCAGTTTATACACCGCCTATGAGCAGTTCTTC.